A single sample is the source of the 21 T cell receptor beta chains below, sequenced in a study of T cells in Graves' hyperthyroidism and ophthalmopathy. It was RNA transcripts that yielded the amplified TCR beta CDR3 regions. Researchers ran a first-round RT-PCR on the TCR CDR3 using the HTBI primer set. TCRdb re-called the multiplex PCR reads with MiXCR, one entry per CDR3 protein. The repertoire holds hundreds of thousands of distinct CDR3 sequences, around 40% seen once, with approximately 31% in the top ten. Sequencing used blood. The source of these receptors is a woman between 35 and 50 years old with Graves' hyperthyroidism.

This clonotype showed up many times. J is TRBJ2-7 and V is TRBV5-1, with D perhaps TRBD1 (6 bases). The CDR3 contains 14 residues. CDR1 and CDR2 from the germline V gene are SGHRS and YFSETQ. The V end lost 4 bases, the J end lost 2 bases, and 13 bases lay between the germline ends. The CDR3 sequence is CASSRGGDTYEQYF. The CDR3 coding sequence is TGCGCCAGCAGCCGAGGGGGAGATACCTACGAGCAGTACTTC.

The rearrangement uses TRBV25-1 and TRBJ2-5; perhaps TRBD1 as D (5 bases). This CDR3 has 15 residues. The V gene lost 5 bases and the J gene lost 3 bases, with 16 bases spanning the gap. In germline, CDR1 is MGHDK, CDR2 SYGVNS. DNA of the CDR3: TGTGCCAGCAGTCTACTTCAGCAGGGCGAAGAGACCCAGTACTTC. Amino acid sequence: CASSLLQQGEETQYF.

In the case of this clonotype: The CDR3 end shows no conserved phenylalanine or tryptophan, and so a read error is likely. This chain joins TRBV12-3 or TRBV12-4 and TRBJ1-1; no definite D call. This CDR3 has 13 residues. Between the trimmed V and J ends, which lost 6 bases and 7 bases, there was a span of 15 bases. The CDR3: CASSRRHGSEAFS. The CDR3 DNA sequence: TGTGCCAGCAGCCGGAGACACGGCAGTGAAGCTTTCTCT.

This clonotype was observed a few times. The rearrangement uses TRBV2 and TRBJ2-7; tentative D call: TRBD1 (5 bases). Between the trimmed V and J ends, which lost 3 bases and 4 bases, there was a span of 13 bases. Germline-derived CDR1 and CDR2 are SNHLY and FYNNEI. This CDR3 is built from 14 residues. CDR3 amino acids: CASSDSQGLYEQYF. The CDR3, as DNA: TGTGCCAGCAGTGATAGCCAGGGCCTATACGAGCAGTACTTC. The entire variable domain, with the rest obtained from reference TRBV2 and TRBJ2-7, is as follows: EPEVTQTPSHQVTQMGQEVILRCVPISNHLYFYWYRQILGQKVEFLVSFYNNEISEKSEIFDDQFSVERPDGSNFTLKIRSTKLEDSAMYFCASSDSQGLYEQYFGPGTRLTVT.

There are many counts of this clonotype. This chain links TRBV20-1 with TRBJ2-7; TRBD2 agrees at 10 bases. Germline CDR1 reads DFQATT; CDR2 reads SNEGSKA (reference sequence). With 3 bases clipped from V and 2 bases from J, the junction kept 4 bases outside the gene matches. The CDR3 loop spans 14 amino acids. CDR3 region: CSASRSGRPYEQYF. In DNA, the CDR3 is TGCAGTGCTAGCCGTAGCGGGAGGCCCTACGAGCAGTACTTC.

The genes are TRBV7-3 and TRBJ1-5; D is ambiguous. The V gene lost 5 bases and the J gene lost 0 bases, with 26 bases spanning the gap. The CDR3 has 20 residues. CDR1 is SGHTA and CDR2 is FQGTGA in the germline V gene. DNA for the CDR3: TGTGCCAGCAGCCGCGACCCCTGGGCACAGTTGGGGTTTAGCAATCAGCCCCAGCATTTT. Its translation: CASSRDPWAQLGFSNQPQHF.

This clonotype was found many times. V usage is TRBV9 and J usage is TRBJ2-7; 7 bases are shared with TRBD2. Trimming at V came to 0 bases and at J to 0 bases, leaving 3 bases not matched to a gene. Germline V gene data show CDR1 as SGDLS and CDR2 as YYNGEE. CDR3 length: 15 residues. CDR3 amino acids: CASSVGLADSYEQYF. CDR3 bases: TGTGCCAGCAGCGTAGGGCTAGCGGACTCCTACGAGCAGTACTTC.

This rearrangement joins TRBV19 to TRBJ2-7; the match to TRBD2 covers 10 bases. V shed 3 bases and J 5 bases; nucleotides not matched to a gene: 4. The germline V gene has CDR1 LNHDA and CDR2 SQIVND (reference sequence). CDR3 length equals 14 residues. The CDR3 loop is CASSIKREGDEQYF. The CDR3, as DNA: TGTGCCAGTAGTATCAAGCGGGAGGGCGACGAGCAGTACTTC.

As regards this clonotype: A much more abundant neighbour one base away suggests this may be a read error. This chain uses TRBV29-1 with TRBJ2-5; possibly TRBD1 for D (6 bases). Germline values: CDR1 SQVTM, CDR2 ANQGSEA. The germline V and J ends were trimmed by 3 bases and 5 bases, with 10 bases remaining between them. The CDR3 runs 12 residues. The CDR3 region is CSVDRGFETQYF. Written as DNA, the CDR3 is TGCAGCGTTGACAGGGGTTTTGAGACCCAGTACTTC.

The rearrangement uses TRBV6-6 and TRBJ1-5; D not resolved. The V gene lost 8 bases and the J gene lost 1 base, with 9 bases spanning the gap. The CDR3 extends over 13 amino acids. Germline V CDR1 and CDR2: MNHNY, SVGAGI (reference sequence). For the CDR3, the DNA is TGTGCCAGCGGACCAGTAAGCAATCAGCCCCAGCATTTT. As protein: CASGPVSNQPQHF.

This clonotype was detected only a few times. The chain has TRBV11-2 and TRBJ2-7; D remains ambiguous. V lost 1 base, J lost 1 base, and 8 bases lay in between. In germline, CDR1 is SGHAT, CDR2 FQNNGV. This CDR3 comprises 14 residues. CDR3 region: CASSLVSGSYEQYF. For the CDR3, the DNA is TGTGCCAGCAGCTTAGTCTCCGGTTCCTACGAGCAGTACTTC. Variable domain in full (rest from reference TRBV11-2 and TRBJ2-7): EAGVAQSPRYKIIEKRQSVAFWCNPISGHATLYWYQQILGQGPKLLIQFQNNGVVDDSQLPKDRFSAERLKGVDSTLKIQPAKLEDSAVYLCASSLVSGSYEQYFGPGTRLTVT.

This clonotype showed up just once. A much larger clone lies a single base off, so this may be a read error. Since no conserved phenylalanine or tryptophan closes the CDR3, a read error is the likely cause. The chain uses TRBV12-3 or TRBV12-4 and TRBJ1-5; no reliable D call. Trimming left V 2 bases short and J 6 bases short, with 5 bases between. The CDR3 length is 12 residues. Here the CDR3 DNA reads TGTGCCAGCAGTTTAAACAGTCAGCCCCAGCATTGT. It specifies CASSLNSQPQHC.

This clonotype was detected many times. The rearrangement links TRBV7-9 to TRBJ1-2, with D perhaps TRBD1 (6 bases). The V end was cut by 4 bases, the J end by 6 bases, with 18 bases between. This CDR3 comprises 15 residues. Germline V gene lookup returns CDR1 SEHNR and CDR2 FQNEAQ (reference sequence). The CDR3 region has the DNA TGTGCCAGCAGCTCTCTGGCAGGGGCTAAACATGGCTACACCTTC. Translated, it gives CASSSLAGAKHGYTF.

The gene calls are TRBV20-1 and TRBJ1-6; perhaps TRBD1 as D (6 bases). The CDR3 runs 14 residues. Trimming pared 3 bases from V and 10 bases from J, leaving 16 bases between. Germline-derived CDR1 and CDR2 are DFQATT and SNEGSKA (reference sequence). CDR3 DNA sequence: TGCAGTGCTAGTAGGGTGGGGGGCGGGTCACCCCTCCACTTT. The encoded protein is CSASRVGGGSPLHF.

This clonotype was detected only a few times. The V call is TRBV6-2 or TRBV6-3, the J call TRBJ1-2, with TRBD1 identical over 8 bases. CDR1 and CDR2 (germline): MNHEY, SVGEGT. The CDR3 runs 15 residues. The J segment lost 3 bases and the V segment lost 5 bases, leaving 8 bases of the junction unmatched. Here the CDR3 DNA reads TGTGCCAGCAGTAACCCGACAGGGGCGGACTATGGCTACACCTTC. Amino acid sequence: CASSNPTGADYGYTF.

The chain joins TRBV7-6 to TRBJ1-1; D unresolved. The V end was cut by 5 bases, the J end by 0 bases, with 13 bases between. Germline CDR1 reads SGHVS; CDR2 reads FNYEAQ. CDR3 length: 15 amino acids. The CDR3 DNA is TGTGCCAGCAGCCAAGGTCCCCTGATGAACACTGAAGCTTTCTTT. Translation gives CASSQGPLMNTEAFF.

As to this clonotype: Sequence at one end of the junction differs from germline and may be a read error. This chain connects TRBV7-7 to TRBJ2-5; no firm D call. CDR3 length: 11 amino acids. The germline CDR1 and CDR2 sequences are SSHAT and FNYEAQ (reference sequence). In DNA, the CDR3 is TGTGCTACCGACAACCAAGAGACCCAGTGCTTC. This sequence encodes CATDNQETQCF. The full variable domain, completed using reference TRBV7-7 and TRBJ2-5, is GAGVSQSPRYKVTKRGQDVTLRCDPISSHATLYWYQQALGQGPEFLTYFNYEAQPDKSGLPSDRFSAERPEGSISTLTIQRTEQRDSAMYRCATDNQETQCFGPGTRLLVL.

V is TRBV10-3 and J is TRBJ1-5; 11 nucleotides line up with TRBD1. V shed 6 bases, J shed 7 bases, and the junction held 11 bases outside the gene matches. The CDR3 runs 16 residues. The germline gives CDR1 ENHRY, CDR2 SYGVKD. The CDR3 reads CAIRSGQGANWQPQHF. CDR3 in DNA: TGTGCCATCAGGTCCGGACAGGGGGCGAATTGGCAGCCCCAGCATTTT.

The V and J genes are TRBV10-3 and TRBJ2-1, with 7 bases fitting TRBD2. Trimming took 4 bases from V and 6 from J; bases not matched to a gene: 12. The CDR3 covers 16 residues. CDR1 ENHRY and CDR2 SYGVKD come from the germline V gene. The CDR3 coding sequence is TGTGCCATCAGTGTACTCGACTATGGCGGGAGCAATGAGCAGTTCTTC. Translation gives CAISVLDYGGSNEQFF.

Regarding this clonotype: A much larger clone lies one base from this, so it may be a read error. This rearrangement joins TRBV10-3 to TRBJ1-6, with 7 nucleotides matching TRBD1. Trimming at V came to 5 bases and at J to 5 bases, leaving 6 bases not matched to a gene. The germline gives CDR1 ENHRY, CDR2 SYGVKD. The CDR3 loop spans 15 amino acids. Here the CDR3 DNA reads TGTGCCATCAGTCGGGGGACAGTTAATAATTCACCCCTCCACTTT. Residues: CAISRGTVNNSPLHF.

In this sample, this clonotype turned up many times. V usage is TRBV5-1 and J usage is TRBJ2-2, with D unresolved. The germline V gene encodes CDR1 SGHRS and CDR2 YFSETQ. Trimming stripped 4 bases from V and 7 bases from J, with 11 bases between. The CDR3 has 13 amino acids. The CDR3 protein is CASSPGSNGELFF. The CDR3 DNA reads TGCGCCAGCAGCCCCGGTTCGAACGGGGAGCTGTTTTTT. Looking up the rest from reference TRBV5-1 and TRBJ2-2 gives the full variable domain: KAGVTQTPRYLIKTRGQQVTLSCSPISGHRSVSWYQQTPGQGLQFLFEYFSETQRNKGNFPGRFSGRQFSNSRSEMNVSTLELGDSALYLCASSPGSNGELFFGEGSRLTVL.